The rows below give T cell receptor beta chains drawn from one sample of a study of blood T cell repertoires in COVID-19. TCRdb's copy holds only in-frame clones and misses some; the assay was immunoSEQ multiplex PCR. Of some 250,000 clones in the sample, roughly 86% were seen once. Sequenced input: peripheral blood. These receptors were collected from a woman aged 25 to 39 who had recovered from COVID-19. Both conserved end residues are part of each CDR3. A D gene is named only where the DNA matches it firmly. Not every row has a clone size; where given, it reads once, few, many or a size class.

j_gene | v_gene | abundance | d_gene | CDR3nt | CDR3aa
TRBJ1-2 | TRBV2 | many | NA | TGTGCCAGCAGTGTCGAGGGAATGCGCTACACCTTC | CASSVEGMRYTF
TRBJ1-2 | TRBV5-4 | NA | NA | TGTGCCAGCAGCTTGGGGAGCAACTATGGCTACACCTTC | CASSLGSNYGYTF
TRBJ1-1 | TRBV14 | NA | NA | TGTGCCAGCAGCCAAGTGGGTGGGGCTAAGACTGAAGCTTTCTTT | CASSQVGGAKTEAFF
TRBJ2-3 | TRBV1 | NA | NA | TGCACCAGCAGCCGAGTAGCGGGGCACAGCACAGATACGCAGTATTTT | CTSSRVAGHSTDTQYF
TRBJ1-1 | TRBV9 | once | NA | TGTGCCAGCAGCGTAGCTTCGGGTCGAGGTTCTGAAGCTTTCTTT | CASSVASGRGSEAFF
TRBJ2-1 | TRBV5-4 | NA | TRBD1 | TGTGCCGCGTGGACAGGGACTCTCAATGAGCAGTTCTTC | CAAWTGTLNEQFF
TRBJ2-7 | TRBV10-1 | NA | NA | TGCGCCAGCAGTACGCGGGCGCAGTCCTACGAGCAGTACTTC | CASSTRAQSYEQYF
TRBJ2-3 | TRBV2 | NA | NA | TGTGCCAGCAGTTGGGTGGGGGCCTCAGATACGCAGTATTTT | CASSWVGASDTQYF
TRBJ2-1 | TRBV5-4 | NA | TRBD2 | TGTGCCAGCAGCCTTGAAGCGGGGAGCTCCTACAATGAGCAGTTCTTC | CASSLEAGSSYNEQFF
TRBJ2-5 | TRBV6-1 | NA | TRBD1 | TGTGCCAGCAGTGAATTGGACAGGGGGGACTTC | CASSELDRGDF
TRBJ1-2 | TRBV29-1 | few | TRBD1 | TGCAGCGTTCAGGGGGACACCCTAAACTATGGCTACACCTTC | CSVQGDTLNYGYTF
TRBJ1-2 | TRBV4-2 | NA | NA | TGTGCCAGCAGCCAAGGAGGGGCGACAGGTCGATATGGTGGCTACACCTTC | CASSQGGATGRYGGYTF
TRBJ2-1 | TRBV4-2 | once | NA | TGTGCCAGCAGCCAAGGGCTCAATGAGCAGTTCTTC | CASSQGLNEQFF
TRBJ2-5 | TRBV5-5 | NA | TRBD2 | TGTGCCAGCAGCTTTAACGGGGGGGCTATCCAAGAGACCCAGTACTTC | CASSFNGGAIQETQYF
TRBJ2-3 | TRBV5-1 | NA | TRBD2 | TGCGCCAGCAGCCTAGGGCCATTGAGCGGGGCCACAGATACGCAGTATTTT | CASSLGPLSGATDTQYF
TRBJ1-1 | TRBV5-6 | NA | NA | TGTGCCAGCAGCCTCGGGACTTCCACTGAAGCTTTCTTT | CASSLGTSTEAFF
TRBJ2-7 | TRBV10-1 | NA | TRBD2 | TGCGCCAGCAGTGAGTCGGGACTAGCGGGGGGAATTCTGTACTTC | CASSESGLAGGILYF
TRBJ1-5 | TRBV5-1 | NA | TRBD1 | TGCGCCAGCAGCCCCCAACAGGGGAGCCAGCCCCAGCATTTT | CASSPQQGSQPQHF
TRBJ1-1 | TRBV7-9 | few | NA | TGTGCCAGCATCCCGCAAGGGGCAGCGAACACTGAAGCTTTCTTT | CASIPQGAANTEAFF
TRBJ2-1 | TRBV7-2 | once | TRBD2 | TGTGCCAGCAGCCAATTCGGGGGGGCTGGGGACAATGAGCAGTTCTTC | CASSQFGGAGDNEQFF
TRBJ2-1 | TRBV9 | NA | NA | TGTGCCAGCAGCGTAGCTCTTCCCCTTCCTAGCGTGAGCTCCTACAATGAGCAGTTCTTC | CASSVALPLPSVSSYNEQFF
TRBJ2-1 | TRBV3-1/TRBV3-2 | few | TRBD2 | TGTGCCAGCAGCGGCCTAGCGGGGTCATCCTACAATGAGCAGTTCTTC | CASSGLAGSSYNEQFF
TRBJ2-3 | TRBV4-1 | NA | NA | TGCGCCAGCAGCCAAGCGGAACTAGATTATTCCACAGATACGCAGTATTTT | CASSQAELDYSTDTQYF
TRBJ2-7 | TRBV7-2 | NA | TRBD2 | TGTGCCAGCAGCTTAGCTAGCGGGGGCCGCGACGAGCAGTACTTC | CASSLASGGRDEQYF
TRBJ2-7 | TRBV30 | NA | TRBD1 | TGTGCCTGGAGTGTACCTGACAGGGGCCACGAGCAGTACTTC | CAWSVPDRGHEQYF
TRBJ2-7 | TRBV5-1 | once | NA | TGCGCCAGCGGTCCGGGGAGTATTGGATACGAGCAGTACTTC | CASGPGSIGYEQYF
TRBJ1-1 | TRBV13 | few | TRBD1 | TGTGCCAGCAGCTCCGGGGACAGGGCGTCTGAAGCTTTCTTT | CASSSGDRASEAFF
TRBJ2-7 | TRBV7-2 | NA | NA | TGTGCCAGCAGCTTAATGGCTGCCTCCTACGAGCAGTACTTC | CASSLMAASYEQYF
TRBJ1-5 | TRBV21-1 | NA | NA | TGTGCCAGCAGCATCCCCCGGCAGAGGGACACCTCTCGGGGAGATTTAAATCAGCCCCAGCATTTT | CASSIPRQRDTSRGDLNQPQHF
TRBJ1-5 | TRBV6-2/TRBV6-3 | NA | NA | TGTGCCAGCAGTTTACGACAGAACAATCAGCCCCAGCATTTT | CASSLRQNNQPQHF
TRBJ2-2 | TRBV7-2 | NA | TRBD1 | TGTGCCAGCCAAGGGGGACAGTCCATAACCGGGGAGCTGTTTTTT | CASQGGQSITGELFF
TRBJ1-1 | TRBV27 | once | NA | TGTGCCAGCAGTTCACGGCAGGGGAATGAAGCTTTCTTT | CASSSRQGNEAFF
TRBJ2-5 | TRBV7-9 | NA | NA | TGTGCCAGCAGCCCAGGGGTCTACGAGACCCAGTACTTC | CASSPGVYETQYF
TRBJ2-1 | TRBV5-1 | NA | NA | TGCGCCAGCACACCGGACAACGGCAATGAGCAGTTCTTC | CASTPDNGNEQFF
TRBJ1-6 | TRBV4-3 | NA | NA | TGCGCCAGCAGCCAAGATTCAGGGGATCGTTCACCCCTCCACTTT | CASSQDSGDRSPLHF
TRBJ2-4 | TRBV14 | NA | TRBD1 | TGTGCCAGCAGCCAAGATTATGCCGGGACAGGGGGACTAGCCAAAAACATTCAGTACTTC | CASSQDYAGTGGLAKNIQYF
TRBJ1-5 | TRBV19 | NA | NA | TGTGCCAGTAGTAGGGCAGAGTATAGCAATCAGCCCCAGCATTTT | CASSRAEYSNQPQHF
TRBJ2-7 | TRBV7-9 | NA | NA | TGTGCCAGCAGCTCCTCGGGGTCTCCTCGACCCTACGAGCAGTACTTC | CASSSSGSPRPYEQYF
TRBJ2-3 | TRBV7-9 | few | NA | TGTGCCAGCAGCCCAGAACTAAGCACAGATACGCAGTATTTT | CASSPELSTDTQYF
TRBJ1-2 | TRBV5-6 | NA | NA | TGTGCCAGCAGCTCTAAGACAGCTGACTATGGCTACACCTTC | CASSSKTADYGYTF
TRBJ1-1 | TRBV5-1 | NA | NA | TGCGCCAGCAGCTTGACCAGTTCCGACACTGAAGCTTTCTTT | CASSLTSSDTEAFF
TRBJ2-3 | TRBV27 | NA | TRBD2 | TGTGCCAGCAGTCTGGGACTAGATCGAGATACGCAGTATTTT | CASSLGLDRDTQYF
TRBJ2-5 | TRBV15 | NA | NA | TGTGCCACCAGTATTGACCTGACATCCCGGGGGAAACAAGAGACCCAGTACTTC | CATSIDLTSRGKQETQYF
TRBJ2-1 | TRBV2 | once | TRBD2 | TGTGCCAGCATGAGCCCCAGCGGGGGGCCAAACAATGAGCAGTTCTTC | CASMSPSGGPNNEQFF
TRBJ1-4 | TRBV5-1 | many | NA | TGCGCCAGCAGGGAGGGTAGAGCTAATGAAAAACTGTTTTTT | CASREGRANEKLFF
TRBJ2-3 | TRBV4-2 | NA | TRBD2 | TGTGCCAGCAGCCAAGGTAGACTAGCGGGGGACACAGATACGCAGTATTTT | CASSQGRLAGDTDTQYF